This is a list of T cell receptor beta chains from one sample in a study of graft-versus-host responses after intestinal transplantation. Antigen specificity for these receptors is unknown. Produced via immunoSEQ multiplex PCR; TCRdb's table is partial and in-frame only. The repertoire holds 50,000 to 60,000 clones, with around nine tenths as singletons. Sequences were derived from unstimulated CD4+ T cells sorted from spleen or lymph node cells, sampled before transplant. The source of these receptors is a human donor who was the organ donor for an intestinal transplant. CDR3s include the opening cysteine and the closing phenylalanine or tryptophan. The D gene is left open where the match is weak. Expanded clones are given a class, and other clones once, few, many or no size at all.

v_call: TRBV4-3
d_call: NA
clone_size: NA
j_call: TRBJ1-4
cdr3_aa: CASSQDATGNEKLFF
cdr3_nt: TGCGCCAGCAGCCAAGATGCAACAGGGAATGAAAAACTGTTTTTT

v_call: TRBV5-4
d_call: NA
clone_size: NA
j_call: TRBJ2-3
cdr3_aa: CASRGGGSADTQYF
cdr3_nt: TGTGCCAGCAGGGGGGGCGGGAGTGCAGATACGCAGTATTTT

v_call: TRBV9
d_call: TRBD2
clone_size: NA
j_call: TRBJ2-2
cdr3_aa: CASSGLTGLAGESNTGELFF
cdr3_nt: TGTGCCAGCAGCGGACTAACGGGACTAGCGGGAGAAAGTAACACCGGGGAGCTGTTTTTT

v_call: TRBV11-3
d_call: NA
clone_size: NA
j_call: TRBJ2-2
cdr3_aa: CASSLRGTGELFF
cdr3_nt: TGTGCCAGCAGCTTAAGGGGGACCGGGGAGCTGTTTTTT

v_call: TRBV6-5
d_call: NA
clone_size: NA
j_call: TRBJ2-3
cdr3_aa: CASSYSRMADTQYF
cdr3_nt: TGTGCCAGCAGTTACTCGAGGATGGCAGATACGCAGTATTTT

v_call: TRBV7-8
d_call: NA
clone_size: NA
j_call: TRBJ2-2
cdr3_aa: CASGAKGPTGELFF
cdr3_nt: TGTGCCAGCGGAGCAAAGGGGCCCACCGGGGAGCTGTTTTTT

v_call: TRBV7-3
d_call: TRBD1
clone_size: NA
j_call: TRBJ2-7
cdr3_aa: CASSLTGGYEQYF
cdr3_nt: TGTGCCAGCAGCTTGACAGGGGGCTACGAGCAGTACTTC

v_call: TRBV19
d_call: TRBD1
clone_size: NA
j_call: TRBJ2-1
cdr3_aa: CASSMGQGVNEQFF
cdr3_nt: TGTGCCAGTAGTATGGGACAGGGAGTCAATGAGCAGTTCTTC

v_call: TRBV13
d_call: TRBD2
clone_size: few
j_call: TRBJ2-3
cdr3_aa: CASSPGGSGSSPDTQYF
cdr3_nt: TGTGCCAGCAGCCCGGGGGGTAGCGGGAGTAGTCCAGATACGCAGTATTTT

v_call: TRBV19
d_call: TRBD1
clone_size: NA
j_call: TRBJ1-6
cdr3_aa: CASSASTGPDYNSPLHF
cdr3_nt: TGTGCCAGTAGTGCGTCGACAGGGCCTGACTATAATTCACCCCTCCACTTT

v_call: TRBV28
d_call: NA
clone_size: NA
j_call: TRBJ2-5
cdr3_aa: CASSLQGETQYF
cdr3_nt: TGTGCCAGCAGTTTACAGGGAGAGACCCAGTACTTC

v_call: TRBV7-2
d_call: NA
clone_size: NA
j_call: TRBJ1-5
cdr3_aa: CASSLLGQGSQPQHF
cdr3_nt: TGTGCCAGCAGCTTATTAGGGCAGGGGAGTCAGCCCCAGCATTTT

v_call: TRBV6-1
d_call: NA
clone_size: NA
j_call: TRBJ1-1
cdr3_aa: CASSWDGLNTEAFF
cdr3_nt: TGTGCCAGCAGCTGGGACGGCCTGAACACTGAAGCTTTCTTT

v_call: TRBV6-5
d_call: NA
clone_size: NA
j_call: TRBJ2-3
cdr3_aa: CASSYSASSTDTQYF
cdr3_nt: TGTGCCAGCAGTTACTCTGCCTCTAGCACAGATACGCAGTATTTT

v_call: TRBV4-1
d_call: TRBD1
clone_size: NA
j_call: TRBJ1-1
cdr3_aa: CASSQEQTGVFTPIF
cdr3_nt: TGCGCCAGCAGCCAAGAACAAACAGGGGTTTTTACTCCGATCTTT

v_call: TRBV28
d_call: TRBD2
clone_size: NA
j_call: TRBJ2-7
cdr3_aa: CASSLWGLAGGVRSYEQYF
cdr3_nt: TGTGCCAGCAGTTTATGGGGACTAGCGGGAGGGGTAAGATCCTACGAGCAGTACTTC

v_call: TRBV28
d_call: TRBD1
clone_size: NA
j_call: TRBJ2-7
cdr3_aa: CASSLWTGYEQYF
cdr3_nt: TGTGCCAGCAGTTTATGGACAGGGTACGAGCAGTACTTC

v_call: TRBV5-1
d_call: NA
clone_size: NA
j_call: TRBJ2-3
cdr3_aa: CASSVNSGSDTQYF
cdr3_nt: TGCGCCAGCAGCGTTAATAGCGGTTCAGATACGCAGTATTTT

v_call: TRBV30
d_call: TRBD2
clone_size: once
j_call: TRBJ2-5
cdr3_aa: CAWSVGLATKETQYF
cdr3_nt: TGTGCCTGGAGTGTGGGACTAGCGACCAAAGAGACCCAGTACTTC

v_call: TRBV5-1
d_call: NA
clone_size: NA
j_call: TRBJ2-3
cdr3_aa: CASAPRDLQDTQYF
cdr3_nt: TGCGCCAGCGCCCCTAGGGATCTTCAAGATACGCAGTATTTT

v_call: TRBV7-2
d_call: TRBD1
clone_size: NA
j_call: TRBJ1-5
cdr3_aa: CASSQQGTHQPQHF
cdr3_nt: TGTGCCAGCAGCCAACAGGGGACTCATCAGCCCCAGCATTTT

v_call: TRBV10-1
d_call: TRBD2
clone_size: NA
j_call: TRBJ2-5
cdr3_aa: CASCSGLIQETQYF
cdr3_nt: TGCGCCAGCTGTTCGGGACTAATCCAAGAGACCCAGTACTTC

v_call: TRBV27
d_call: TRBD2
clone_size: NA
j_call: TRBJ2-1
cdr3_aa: CASSLDSGRAYNEQFF
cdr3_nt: TGTGCCAGCAGTTTAGATAGCGGGAGAGCCTACAATGAGCAGTTCTTC

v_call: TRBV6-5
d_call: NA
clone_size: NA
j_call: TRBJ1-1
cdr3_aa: CASSTPRNTEAFF
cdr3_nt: TGTGCCAGCAGTACCCCTAGGAACACTGAAGCTTTCTTT

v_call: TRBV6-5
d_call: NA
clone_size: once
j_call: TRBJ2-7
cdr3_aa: CASSYLTRGGYEQYF
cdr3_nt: TGTGCCAGCAGTTACCTAACTAGGGGTGGTTACGAGCAGTACTTC

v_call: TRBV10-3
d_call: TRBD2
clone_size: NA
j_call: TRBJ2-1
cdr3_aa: CAISAGLAIEQFF
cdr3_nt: TGTGCCATCAGTGCGGGACTAGCTATCGAACAGTTCTTC

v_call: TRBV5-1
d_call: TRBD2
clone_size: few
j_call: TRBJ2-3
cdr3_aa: CASSFPGLAGSTDTQYF
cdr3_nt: TGCGCCAGCAGCTTTCCGGGACTAGCGGGGAGCACAGATACGCAGTATTTT

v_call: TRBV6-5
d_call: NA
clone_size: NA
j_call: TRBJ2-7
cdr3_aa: CASSGQGREQYF
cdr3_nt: TGTGCCAGCAGTGGCCAGGGTCGCGAGCAGTACTTC

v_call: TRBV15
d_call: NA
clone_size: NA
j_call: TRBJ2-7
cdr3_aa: CATSRDFNSYEQYF
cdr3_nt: TGTGCCACCAGCAGAGATTTTAACAGCTACGAGCAGTACTTC

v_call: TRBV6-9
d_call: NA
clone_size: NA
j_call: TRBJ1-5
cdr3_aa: CASSEGRQVVLQPQHF
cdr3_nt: TGTGCCAGCAGTGAAGGACGACAGGTAGTCCTTCAGCCCCAGCATTTT

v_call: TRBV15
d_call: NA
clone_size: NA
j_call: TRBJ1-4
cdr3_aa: CATSSFLQLGGNEKLFF
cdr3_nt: TGTGCCACCAGCAGTTTCCTTCAACTAGGGGGTAATGAAAAACTGTTTTTT

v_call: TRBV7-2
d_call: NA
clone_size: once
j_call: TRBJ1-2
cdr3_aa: CASNEDRANYGYTF
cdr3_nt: TGTGCCAGCAACGAGGACAGAGCGAACTATGGCTACACCTTC

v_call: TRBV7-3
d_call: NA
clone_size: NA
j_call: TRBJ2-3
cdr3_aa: CASSYGVADTQYF
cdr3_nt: TGTGCCAGCAGCTATGGGGTGGCAGATACGCAGTATTTT

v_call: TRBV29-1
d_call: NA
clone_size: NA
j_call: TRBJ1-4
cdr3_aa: CSVEVGEKLFF
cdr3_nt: TGCAGCGTTGAGGTCGGTGAAAAACTGTTTTTT

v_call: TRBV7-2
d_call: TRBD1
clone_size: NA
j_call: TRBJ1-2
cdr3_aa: CASSLGGAGGGYGYTF
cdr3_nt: TGTGCCAGCAGCTTAGGTGGCGCAGGGGGTGGATATGGCTACACCTTC

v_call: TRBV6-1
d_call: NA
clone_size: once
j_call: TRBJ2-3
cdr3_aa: CASRTGHSTDTQYF
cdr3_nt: TGTGCCAGCAGGACGGGACATTCCACAGATACGCAGTATTTT

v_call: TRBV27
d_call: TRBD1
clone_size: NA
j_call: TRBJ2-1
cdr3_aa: CASSLWGQSSYNEQFF
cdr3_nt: TGTGCCAGCAGTTTATGGGGACAGAGCTCCTACAATGAGCAGTTCTTC

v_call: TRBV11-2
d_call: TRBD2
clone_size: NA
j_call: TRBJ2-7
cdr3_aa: CASSLVSLASGLRREQYF
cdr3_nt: TGTGCCAGCAGCTTAGTTTCTCTGGCTAGCGGATTACGGAGGGAGCAGTACTTC

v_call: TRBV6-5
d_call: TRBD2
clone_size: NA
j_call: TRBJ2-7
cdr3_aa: CATQRAGETHF
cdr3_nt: TGTGCCACACAGCGGGCGGGGGAAACGCACTTC

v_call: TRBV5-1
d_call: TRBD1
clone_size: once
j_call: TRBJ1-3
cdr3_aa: CASSFGTGVGNTIYF
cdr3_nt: TGCGCCAGCAGCTTCGGGACAGGGGTTGGAAACACCATATATTTT